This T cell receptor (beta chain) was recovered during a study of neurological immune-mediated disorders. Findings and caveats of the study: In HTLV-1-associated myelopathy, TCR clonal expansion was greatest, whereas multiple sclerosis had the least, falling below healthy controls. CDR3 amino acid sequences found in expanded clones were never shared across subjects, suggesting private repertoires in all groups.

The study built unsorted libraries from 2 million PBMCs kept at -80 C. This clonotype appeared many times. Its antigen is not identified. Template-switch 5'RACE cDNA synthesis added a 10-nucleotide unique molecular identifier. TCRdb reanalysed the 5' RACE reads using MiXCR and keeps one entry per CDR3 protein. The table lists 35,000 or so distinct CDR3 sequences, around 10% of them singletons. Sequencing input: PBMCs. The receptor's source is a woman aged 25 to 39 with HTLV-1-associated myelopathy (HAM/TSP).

CDR3: CSARTVGSPLHF. The CDR3 DNA reads as TGCAGTGCCAGAACGGTGGGCTCACCCCTCCACTTT. V usage is TRBV20-1 and J usage is TRBJ1-6; no clear D gene. Trimming cost V 6 bases and J 10 bases, with 13 bases left between them. Looked up from germline, CDR1 is DFQATT and CDR2 is SNEGSKA (reference sequence). This CDR3 has 12 residues.